A single sample gave rise to the 10 T cell receptor beta chains below, sequenced in a study of CD8 T cells in ankylosing spondylitis (TCRdb year 2017). Library prep was done by 5' RACE. Data came from an Illumina HiSeq 2500. TCRdb's own reprocessing of the public reads used fastp at Q25 and MiXCR and kept productive beta chains. Rows merge per CDR3 protein into single entries with the most common DNA and genes. A total of under 200,000 distinct CDR3 sequences appear in this sample, roughly 12% of them only once. Of the sample, approximately 32% falls within the top ten clones. The sequenced material came from blood, either unsorted or a sorted T cell fraction (not recorded which). These receptors all stem from a male donor with ankylosing spondylitis or in good health (not recorded which).

The sample holds many counts of this clonotype. The chain couples TRBV12-3 or TRBV12-4 to TRBJ1-5; D not resolved. The V end was cut by 3 bases, the J end by 11 bases, with 11 bases between. The length of the CDR3 is 12 residues. The CDR3 loop is CASSFSRLAQHF. CDR3 nucleotides: TGTGCCAGCAGTTTTAGTCGTTTGGCCCAGCATTTT.

This clonotype was detected many times. This chain joins TRBV6-1 and TRBJ2-2, with D unresolved. Germline V gives CDR1 MNHNS, CDR2 SASEGT. The V gene lost 11 bases and the J gene lost 3 bases, with 19 bases spanning the gap. This CDR3 region has 15 residues. The CDR3 DNA is TGTGCCTCAGCGCAGAGACTTGGCTACACCGGGGAGCTGTTTTTT. It specifies CASAQRLGYTGELFF.

The chain has TRBV28 and TRBJ2-1; 9 bases align to TRBD2. V shed 5 bases, J shed 4 bases, and the junction held 6 bases outside the gene matches. The CDR3 covers 15 residues. Germline loops: CDR1 MDHEN, CDR2 SYDVKM. The DNA of the CDR3 is TGTGCCAGCAGTCCCTTAGCGGGGGTATACAATGAGCAGTTCTTC. Protein: CASSPLAGVYNEQFF.

In its sample, this clonotype was seen many times. The chain combines TRBV5-6 with TRBJ2-1; TRBD1 aligns across 7 bases. Trimming removed 1 base from V and 7 bases from J; junction bases left unmatched: 8. The germline V gene encodes CDR1 SGHDT and CDR2 YYEEEE. The CDR3 sequence is 15 residues long. CDR3 amino acids: CASSLYDRVVNEQFF. In nucleotides, the CDR3 is TGTGCCAGCAGCTTGTATGACAGGGTAGTAAATGAGCAGTTCTTC.

There are a few counts of this clonotype. The chain combines TRBV7-9 with TRBJ1-1; the D is unclear. Germline values: CDR1 SEHNR, CDR2 FQNEAQ (reference sequence). The CDR3 sequence is 13 residues long. The germline V and J ends were trimmed by 10 bases and 4 bases, with 16 bases remaining between them. The CDR3 loop is CAIPTRYGTEAFF. The CDR3 coding sequence is TGTGCCATCCCGACCCGGTACGGCACTGAAGCTTTCTTT.

The J gene is TRBJ2-2, the V gene TRBV20-1; 8 bases align to TRBD2. This CDR3 region has 16 residues. J gave up 3 bases and V 2 bases, and 8 bases lay outside the gene matches. Per the germline V gene, CDR1 is DFQATT and CDR2 is SNEGSKA (reference sequence). The CDR3, as DNA: TGCAGTGCTAGATCGAAAGCGGGAGTAGACACCGGGGAGCTGTTTTTT. Protein: CSARSKAGVDTGELFF.

A single count supports this clonotype. One base away lies a much larger clone, so this may be a sequencing read error. This chain joins TRBV12-3 or TRBV12-4 and TRBJ1-2, with 8 bases identical to TRBD1. The trim removed 6 bases at V and 9 bases at J, leaving 9 bases unmatched. The CDR3 spans 13 residues. Written as DNA, the CDR3 is TGTGCCAGCAGCAGAGGACAGGGTAGTTGCTACACCTTC. Translation gives CASSRGQGSCYTF.

This clonotype was seen at least ten times. This rearrangement joins TRBV5-5 to TRBJ1-4, with D uncertain. The CDR3 is 14 residues long. Trimming took 4 bases from V and 2 from J, leaving 9 bases between them. CDR1 is SGHKS, CDR2 YYEKEE, per germline (reference sequence). CDR3 protein: CASSQDVTNEKLFF. CDR3 coding DNA: TGTGCCAGCAGCCAGGATGTTACTAATGAAAAACTGTTTTTT.

This clonotype has a count of ten or more. This chain links TRBV20-1 with TRBJ2-7, with TRBD2 matching 10 bases. The CDR3 extends over 16 amino acids. CDR1 and CDR2 (germline): DFQATT, SNEGSKA (reference sequence). V dropped 2 bases and J dropped 6; count of bases not matched to a gene: 13. CDR3 bases: TGCAGTGCTAGAACGCTAGCGGGGGCCCACAAGGTCGAGCAGTACTTC. This gives the protein CSARTLAGAHKVEQYF.

This clonotype appeared many times. The V call is TRBV4-3, the J call TRBJ2-7; 7 bases map to TRBD1. This CDR3 spans 14 amino acids. V lost 5 bases to trimming and J lost 2 bases; unmatched junction nucleotides: 6. Germline lookup yields CDR1 LGHNA and CDR2 YSLEER. The CDR3 sequence is CASSVETGPYEQYF. For the CDR3, the DNA is TGCGCCAGCAGCGTAGAGACAGGGCCCTACGAGCAGTACTTC.